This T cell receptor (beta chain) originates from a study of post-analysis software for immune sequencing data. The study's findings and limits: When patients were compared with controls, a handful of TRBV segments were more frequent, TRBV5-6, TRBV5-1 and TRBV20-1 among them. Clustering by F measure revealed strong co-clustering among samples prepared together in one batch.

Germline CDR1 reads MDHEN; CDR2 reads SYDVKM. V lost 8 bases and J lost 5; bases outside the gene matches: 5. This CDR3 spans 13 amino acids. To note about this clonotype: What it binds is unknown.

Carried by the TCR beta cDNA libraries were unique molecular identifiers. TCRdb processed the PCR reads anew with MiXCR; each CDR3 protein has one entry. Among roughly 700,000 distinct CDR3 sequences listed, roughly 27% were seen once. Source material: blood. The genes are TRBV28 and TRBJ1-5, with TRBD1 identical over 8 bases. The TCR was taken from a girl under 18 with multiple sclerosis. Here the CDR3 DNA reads TGTGCCAGCTACGACAGGGGAGATCAGCCCCAGCATTTT. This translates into CASYDRGDQPQHF.